These 25 T cell receptor beta chains came from one sample sequenced in a study of T cells in women clearing cervical HPV infection. Data came from immunoSEQ multiplex PCR; TCRdb stores just in-frame clones and leaves some out. The sample table sets out tens of thousands of clones. Source material: blood buffy coat. Receptors originate from a woman between 18 and 69 years old with a cervical HPV16 infection that either progressed to CIN3+ or cleared (not recorded which).

About this clone: The CDR3 extends 3 residues past the end of the read, so its final part is completed from the germline J gene. The rearrangement joins TRBV5-1 to TRBJ2-1; no definite D call. In germline, CDR1 is SGHRS, CDR2 YFSETQ. CDR3 length: 12 amino acids. V lost 2 bases and J lost 5, with 5 bases in between. CDR3 DNA (partial): TGCGCCAGCAGCTTCCAAAACAATGAG. It encodes CASSFQNNE. In full, the CDR3 is CASSFQNNEQFF.

The covered CDR3 bases are TGTGCCAGCAGCTTAGGCCGCGAAGGGGGCGATGGC. This gives the protein CASSLGREGGDG. The CDR3 in full is CASSLGREGGDGYTF. The chain joins TRBV13 to TRBJ1-2; 7 bases match TRBD1. From the germline J gene comes the end of the CDR3, since the read stops 3 residues before it. CDR3 size: 15 residues. Germline CDR1 and CDR2: PRHDT and FYEKMQ (reference sequence). J lost 6 bases, V lost 0 bases, and 7 bases had no gene match. The variable domain in full, with the rest retrieved from reference TRBV13 and TRBJ1-2, is AAGVIQSPRHLIKEKRETATLKCYPIPRHDTVYWYQQGPGQDPQFLISFYEKMQSDKGSIPDRFSAQQFSDYHSELNMSSLELGDSALYFCASSLGREGGDGYTFGSGTRLTVV.

In the case of this clone: The read stops 3 residues short of the end of the CDR3; the missing end is completed from the germline J gene. The V gene is TRBV20-1, the J gene TRBJ2-1; D possibly corresponds to TRBD2 (6 bases). Trimming pared 2 bases from V and 0 bases from J, leaving 8 bases between. CDR1 DFQATT and CDR2 SNEGSKA come from the germline V gene (reference sequence). There are 14 residues in the CDR3. Incomplete CDR3 DNA: TGCAGTGCTAGAAGGAGGGGCTCCTACAATGAG. It translates to CSARRRGSYNE. The whole CDR3 sequence is CSARRRGSYNEQFF.

For this clone: The CDR3 is cut off 3 residues early in the read; its end comes from the germline J gene. The chain links TRBV19 to TRBJ2-6; either TRBD1 or TRBD2 may supply D (5 bases each). Germline CDR1 LNHDA, CDR2 SQIVND (reference sequence). Trimming took off 3 bases at V and 3 bases at J, with 9 bases between the two ends. The CDR3 extends over 15 amino acids. The CDR3 region is CASSIEGSGANVLTF. The CDR3 DNA, read in part, is TGTGCCAGTAGTATTGAGGGGAGTGGGGCCAACGTC.

Of note for this clone: The read terminates 3 residues ahead of where the CDR3 ends, so the germline J gene completes it. The chain joins TRBV7-2 to TRBJ2-1, with 12 bases fitting TRBD1. The length of the CDR3 is 15 residues. V shed 7 bases and J 8 bases; nucleotides not matched to a gene: 9. Germline values: CDR1 SGHTA, CDR2 FQGNSA. CDR3 DNA, as far as it was read: TGTGCCAGCACCCCCGGGACAGGGGGCAAGGATGAG. Its translation: CASTPGTGGKDE. The entire CDR3 protein reads CASTPGTGGKDEQFF.

To note about this clone: The read terminates 3 residues ahead of where the CDR3 ends, so the germline J gene completes it. The rearrangement links TRBV20-1 to TRBJ1-1, with 9 bases that match TRBD1. Trimming took 3 bases from V and 1 from J; bases not matched to a gene: 6. There are 15 residues in the CDR3. The germline V gene has CDR1 DFQATT and CDR2 SNEGSKA (reference sequence). CDR3 DNA (partial): TGCAGTGCTAGCGGAATGGGACAGGGGAACACTGAA. This sequence encodes CSASGMGQGNTE. The CDR3 reads in full as CSASGMGQGNTEAFF.

Of note for this clone: Coverage ceases 3 residues before the CDR3 finishes, and the germline J gene fills in the end. V gene TRBV23-1 combines with J gene TRBJ1-1, with a tentative D call TRBD1 (6 bases). TRBV23-1 is labeled an ORF, and its function is uncertain. The CDR3 runs to 14 residues. Partial CDR3 DNA: TGCGCCAGCAGTCAATCGCCGGGCAGAGGGGGA. Protein sequence: CASSQSPGRGG. The whole CDR3 reads CASSQSPGRGGAFF.

About this clone itself: The read terminates 3 residues ahead of where the CDR3 ends, so the germline J gene completes it. The chain joins TRBV19 to TRBJ2-7; 9 nucleotides agree with TRBD1. The CDR3 spans 19 residues. CDR1 and CDR2 from the germline V gene are LNHDA and SQIVND (reference sequence). The V segment lost 9 bases and the J segment 3 bases; nucleotides outside the gene matches: 24. CDR3 DNA (partial): TGTGCCAGAAAAGCGCCGGGACAGGGCCTTTCCTTTCAAATCTACGAG. It specifies CARKAPGQGLSFQIYE. The CDR3 reads in full as CARKAPGQGLSFQIYEQYF.

About this clone: Coverage ceases 3 residues before the CDR3 finishes, and the germline J gene fills in the end. The chain joins TRBV20-1 to TRBJ2-1; 8 bases map to TRBD2. Germline values: CDR1 DFQATT, CDR2 SNEGSKA (reference sequence). The CDR3 consists of 15 residues. V dropped 3 bases and J dropped 7; count of bases not matched to a gene: 11. The sequenced CDR3 bases are TGCAGTGCTAGTGGGAATTGGGCGGGAGGTAATGAG. Translation gives CSASGNWAGGNE. The full-length CDR3 reads as CSASGNWAGGNEQFF.

Notes on this clone: The read falls 3 residues short of the CDR3 end, and the missing part is taken from the germline J gene. The chain carries TRBV6-2 or TRBV6-3 and TRBJ1-2; weak D call: TRBD1 (6 bases). Germline V gene data show CDR1 as MNHEY and CDR2 as SVGEGT. The CDR3 totals 13 residues. The covered CDR3 bases are TGTGCCAGCAGACCGGACAGTCACTACGAC. Its translation: CASRPDSHYD. The entire CDR3 protein is CASRPDSHYDYTF.

A note on this clone: The CDR3 end lies 3 residues beyond the end of the read and is filled in from the germline J gene. This chain links TRBV5-1 with TRBJ2-5, with 11 bases fitting TRBD2. Trimming cost V 4 bases and J 2 bases; bases outside gene matches: 7. Germline CDR1 SGHRS, CDR2 YFSETQ. The CDR3 length is 16 residues. This chain's CDR3 is CASSPGTSGNQETQYF. Incomplete CDR3 DNA: TGCGCCAGCAGCCCCGGGACTAGCGGTAATCAAGAGACC.

As concerns this clone: The DNA ends 3 residues before the CDR3 does, and the rest of the CDR3 is filled in from the germline J gene. The chain is built from TRBV4-1 and TRBJ1-2, with TRBD1 identical over 8 bases. CDR3 length: 15 residues. The germline gives CDR1 MGHRA, CDR2 YSYEKL. V lost 1 base to trimming and J lost 5 bases; unmatched junction nucleotides: 6. The DNA read from the CDR3 is TGCGCCAGCAGCCAAGGGGGACAGGCTATATATGGC. Its translation is CASSQGGQAIYG. The complete CDR3 sequence is CASSQGGQAIYGYTF.

Remarks on this clone: The read falls 3 residues short of the CDR3 end, and the missing part is taken from the germline J gene. The chain is built from TRBV19 and TRBJ1-4, with 8 bases lining up with TRBD1. The CDR3 has 15 residues. Germline lookup yields CDR1 LNHDA and CDR2 SQIVND (reference sequence). V gave up 3 bases and J gave up 4 bases; unmatched junction bases: 4. Here the CDR3 reads CASSINRGDNEKLFF. CDR3 DNA (partial): TGTGCCAGTAGTATTAACAGGGGGGATAATGAAAAA.

Concerning this clone: The read falls 3 residues short of the CDR3 end, and the missing part is taken from the germline J gene. The chain has TRBV5-1 and TRBJ1-4, with D possibly being TRBD1 (5 bases). The CDR3 is made up of 14 amino acids. Per the germline V gene, CDR1 is SGHRS and CDR2 is YFSETQ. The V end lost 3 bases, the J end lost 5 bases, and 11 bases lay between the germline ends. CDR3 bases read: TGCGCCAGCAGCTGGGGAGGGGCGAATGAAAAA. This encodes CASSWGGANEK. The whole CDR3 protein reads CASSWGGANEKLFF.

This clone registers medium-sized by frequency. This CDR3 reads CASSQDTGANVLTF. CDR3 bases read: TGTGCCAGCTCACAGGACACCGGGGCCAACGTC. The V call is TRBV18, the J call TRBJ2-6; D might be TRBD1 (5 bases). Read coverage stops 3 residues before the CDR3 terminus; the germline J gene supplies the remainder. Between the trimmed V and J ends, which lost 4 bases and 4 bases, there was a span of 8 bases. CDR1 KGHSH and CDR2 LQKENI come from the germline V gene. The CDR3 is made up of 14 amino acids. Supplemented by reference TRBV18 and TRBJ2-6, the full variable domain reads NAGVMQNPRHLVRRRGQEARLRCSPMKGHSHVYWYRQLPEEGLKFMVYLQKENIIDESGMPKERFSAEFPKEGPSILRIQQVVRGDSAAYFCASSQDTGANVLTFGAGSRLTVL.

As for this clone: The observed sequence ends 3 residues before the CDR3 terminus, with the missing tail filled in from the germline J gene. The chain has TRBV14 and TRBJ2-2, with D possibly TRBD2 on 5 matching bases. The CDR3 length is 12 residues. Trimming removed 3 bases from V and 7 bases from J, with 6 bases in between. Germline lookup yields CDR1 SGHDN and CDR2 FVKESK. The CDR3 loop is CASSQAGGELFF. The sequenced part of the CDR3 DNA is TGTGCCAGCAGCCAGGCGGGCGGGGAG.

Concerning this clone itself: The read terminates 3 residues ahead of where the CDR3 ends, so the germline J gene completes it. This sequence joins TRBV4-1 and TRBJ2-3, with 11 bases that match TRBD2. J gave up 0 bases and V 5 bases, and 4 bases lay outside the gene matches. Germline CDR1 and CDR2: MGHRA and YSYEKL. The length of the CDR3 is 16 residues. Here the CDR3 reads CASSYRLAGSTDTQYF. The DNA read from the CDR3 is TGCGCCAGCAGCTACCGACTAGCGGGGAGCACAGATACG.

As for this clone: Coverage ceases 3 residues before the CDR3 finishes, and the germline J gene fills in the end. The chain is built from TRBV6-2 or TRBV6-3 and TRBJ2-3; a possible D gene is TRBD2 (7 bases). This CDR3 region has 17 residues. The V gene's germline CDR1 is MNHEY and CDR2 SVGEGT. CDR3 DNA (partial): TGTGCCAGCAGCAAAGGGGGGGCCGAAATGAGGGATCAGCCG. This sequence encodes CASSKGGAEMRDQP. The whole CDR3 sequence reads CASSKGGAEMRDQPQYF.

For this clone: The CDR3 end is not reached by the read, which stops 3 residues before it; the germline J gene fills it in. This rearrangement joins TRBV6-1 to TRBJ1-3, with TRBD1 as a possible D gene (5 bases). In germline, CDR1 is MNHNS, CDR2 SASEGT. V shed 0 bases and J shed 1 base, with 7 bases lying between them. The CDR3 spans 15 residues. Incomplete CDR3 DNA: TGTGCCAGCAGTGAAGCGTACAGGTCTGGAAACACC. Translating gives CASSEAYRSGNT. The CDR3, in full, reads CASSEAYRSGNTIYF.

In the case of this clone: Read coverage stops 3 residues before the CDR3 terminus; the germline J gene supplies the remainder. The rearrangement joins TRBV5-1 to TRBJ2-1, with 8 bases that match TRBD2. Germline V CDR1 and CDR2: SGHRS, YFSETQ. Trimming cost V 1 base and J 7 bases; bases outside gene matches: 13. This CDR3 comprises 17 residues. CDR3 DNA (partial): TGCGCCAGCAGCTTGTCCCAGTCTGAAGCGGGGGTAAATGAG. It encodes CASSLSQSEAGVNE. The entire CDR3 sequence reads CASSLSQSEAGVNEQFF.

About this clone itself: The CDR3 end lies 3 residues beyond the end of the read and is filled in from the germline J gene. J is TRBJ2-5 and V is TRBV13; TRBD2 matches 12 bases. The CDR3 has 18 residues. Germline CDR1 reads PRHDT; CDR2 reads FYEKMQ (reference sequence). The CDR3 region is CASSFRLAGASGTDTQYF. Incomplete CDR3 DNA: TGTGCCAGCAGCTTCAGACTAGCGGGGGCCTCTGGCACAGATACC.

CDR3 loop: CSAITSGFSYEQYF. The covered CDR3 bases are TGCAGTGCCATCACTAGCGGATTTTCCTACGAG. This chain uses TRBV20-1 with TRBJ2-7; 8 bases are shared with TRBD2. The read halts 3 residues ahead of the CDR3 end, with the missing end drawn from the germline J gene. CDR3 length: 14 residues. With V trimmed by 6 bases and J by 1 base, 8 bases remained unmatched. CDR1 and CDR2 from the germline V gene are DFQATT and SNEGSKA (reference sequence).

Regarding this clone: The read ends 3 residues before the CDR3 terminus; that terminus is restored from the germline J gene. The genes are TRBV19 and TRBJ2-7, with a weak D call TRBD1 (5 bases). The V gene lost 3 bases and the J gene lost 1 base, with 7 bases spanning the gap. The CDR3 has 13 amino acids. The germline V gene encodes CDR1 LNHDA and CDR2 SQIVND (reference sequence). The CDR3 DNA, read in part, is TGTGCCAGTAGTATCAGGGAATCCTACGAG. The encoded protein is CASSIRESYE. The complete CDR3 protein is CASSIRESYEQYF.

Details on this clone: One end of the junction fails to match germline, which may point to a read error. The CDR3 end is not reached by the read, which stops 3 residues before it; the germline J gene fills it in. The chain uses TRBV19 and TRBJ2-3; 7 positions agree with TRBD1. The CDR3 length is 15 residues. CDR1 is LNHDA, CDR2 SQIVND, per germline (reference sequence). The CDR3 DNA, read in part, is TGTGCCAGTAGTATAAAGGGACAGAAGGCAGAGACG. This codes for CASSIKGQKAET. The whole CDR3 sequence reads CASSIKGQKAETQYF.

As for this clone: The sequenced fragment ends 3 residues before the CDR3 boundary, so the rest is inferred from the germline J gene. The V call is TRBV5-4, the J call TRBJ1-2; D is undetermined. Per germline, CDR1 SGHNT and CDR2 YYREEE (reference sequence). The CDR3 covers 12 residues. V was clipped by 5 bases and J by 4 bases, with 9 bases between them. The CDR3 region is CASSSDTYGYTF. The sequenced CDR3 bases are TGTGCCAGCAGTTCCGACACCTATGGC. Full variable domain (missing parts from reference TRBV5-4 and TRBJ1-2): ETGVTQSPTHLIKTRGQQVTLRCSSQSGHNTVSWYQQALGQGPQFIFQYYREEENGRGNFPPRFSGLQFPNYSSELNVNALELDDSALYLCASSSDTYGYTFGSGTRLTVV.